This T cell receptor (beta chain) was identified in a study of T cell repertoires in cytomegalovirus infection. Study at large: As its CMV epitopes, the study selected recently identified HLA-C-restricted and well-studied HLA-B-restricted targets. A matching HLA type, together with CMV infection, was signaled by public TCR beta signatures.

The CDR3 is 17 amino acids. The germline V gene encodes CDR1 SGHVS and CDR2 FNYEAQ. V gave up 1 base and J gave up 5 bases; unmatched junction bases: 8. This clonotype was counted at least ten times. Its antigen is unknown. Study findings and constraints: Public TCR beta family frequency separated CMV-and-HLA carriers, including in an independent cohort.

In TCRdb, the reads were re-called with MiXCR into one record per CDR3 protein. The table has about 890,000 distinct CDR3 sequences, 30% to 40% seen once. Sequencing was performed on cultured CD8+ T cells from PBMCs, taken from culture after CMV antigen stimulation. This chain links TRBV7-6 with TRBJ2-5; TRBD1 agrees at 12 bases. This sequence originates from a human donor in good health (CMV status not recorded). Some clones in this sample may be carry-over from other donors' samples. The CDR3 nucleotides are TGTGCCAGCAGCTTAGTAGCGGGACAGGGGGCGCGGGAGACCCAGTACTTC. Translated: CASSLVAGQGARETQYF. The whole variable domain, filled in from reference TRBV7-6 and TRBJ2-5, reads GAGVSQSPRYKVTKRGQDVALRCDPISGHVSLYWYRQALGQGPEFLTYFNYEAQQDKSGLPNDRFSAERPEGSISTLTIQRTEQRDSAMYRCASSLVAGQGARETQYFGPGTRLLVL.